The 27 T cell receptor beta chains listed next were all sequenced from one sample in a study of T cells in Graves' hyperthyroidism and ophthalmopathy. RNA transcripts served as the template for amplifying TCR beta CDR3 regions. The HTBI primer set served for first-round RT-PCR of the TCR CDR3. TCRdb reanalysed the multiplex PCR reads using MiXCR and keeps one entry per CDR3 protein. The table lists nearly 750,000 distinct CDR3 sequences, about 35% of them singletons. Material: blood. These receptor sequences come from a woman aged 40 to 50 with Graves' hyperthyroidism.

This clonotype occurred many times. The DNA of the CDR3 is TGTGCCAGCAGCTTGGTGGACAGGGGCCAAGAGACCCAGTACTTC. This encodes CASSLVDRGQETQYF. The chain has TRBV5-6 and TRBJ2-5, with 9 bases that match TRBD1. This CDR3 comprises 15 residues. The ends lost 0 bases at V and 1 base at J; junction bases unmatched: 1. Looked up from germline, CDR1 is SGHDT and CDR2 is YYEEEE.

The rearrangement joins TRBV20-1 to TRBJ1-2; 7 bases match TRBD1. V lost 3 bases and J lost 2; bases outside the gene matches: 9. Germline V gives CDR1 DFQATT, CDR2 SNEGSKA (reference sequence). There are 15 residues in the CDR3. The CDR3 region is CSASQTSQGNYGYTF. The CDR3 nucleotides read TGCAGTGCTAGCCAAACATCACAGGGGAACTATGGCTACACCTTC.

The chain links TRBV10-3 to TRBJ2-3; weak D call: TRBD2 (5 bases). In germline, CDR1 is ENHRY, CDR2 SYGVKD. This CDR3 region has 15 residues. V lost 2 bases, J lost 2 bases, and 11 bases lay in between. CDR3 in amino acids: CAISEPSGYTDTQYF. The CDR3 DNA is TGTGCCATCAGTGAGCCCAGCGGCTACACAGATACGCAGTATTTT.

This clonotype occurred many times. The rearrangement joins TRBV12-3 or TRBV12-4 to TRBJ2-7; 7 nucleotides agree with TRBD1. V was clipped by 5 bases and J by 7 bases; unmatched bases: 11. The length of the CDR3 is 14 residues. For the CDR3, the DNA is TGTGCCAGCAGTCTAGGGGTAGGGGGCCGGGAGCAGTACTTC. Translating it yields CASSLGVGGREQYF.

This clonotype was recorded at least ten times. The rearrangement joins TRBV20-1 to TRBJ2-5; TRBD2 is a possible D gene (5 bases). The CDR3 covers 13 residues. V dropped 6 bases and J dropped 2 bases, with 13 bases sitting between them. From germline, CDR1 is DFQATT and CDR2 SNEGSKA (reference sequence). The CDR3 sequence: CSASWSGQETQYF. DNA for the CDR3: TGCAGTGCCAGTTGGAGCGGACAAGAGACCCAGTACTTC.

The V and J genes are TRBV29-1 and TRBJ2-7; D possibly corresponds to TRBD2 (6 bases). CDR1 is SQVTM and CDR2 is ANQGSEA in the germline V gene. V was cut by 6 bases and J by 2 bases, with 17 bases left in between. The CDR3 is 14 amino acids. As DNA, the CDR3 is TGCAGCGTGAGGCTACGACGGGGGACCTACGAGCAGTACTTC. It encodes CSVRLRRGTYEQYF.

This clonotype has at least ten counts. V is TRBV6-5 and J is TRBJ1-6, with TRBD1 matching over 7 bases. The germline V gene has CDR1 MNHEY and CDR2 SVGAGI. The CDR3 runs 15 residues. J was trimmed by 8 bases and V by 2 bases; bases with no gene match: 6. The CDR3 bases are TGTGCCAGCAGTTACGGGACAGCAGAGGATTCACCCCTCCACTTT. It translates to CASSYGTAEDSPLHF.

This clonotype was seen at least ten times. One end of the junction varies from germline; a read error may be responsible. V usage is TRBV7-7 and J usage is TRBJ2-2; no reliable D call. Germline CDR1 reads SSHAT; CDR2 reads FNYEAQ (reference sequence). The CDR3 is made up of 14 amino acids. In nucleotides, the CDR3 is TGTGCTAGCAGCTCGACACCGAACACCGGGGAGCTGTTTTTT. Translating gives CASSSTPNTGELFF.

The chain has TRBV28 and TRBJ1-2; D gene ambiguous. This CDR3 contains 16 residues. Germline lookup yields CDR1 MDHEN and CDR2 SYDVKM. The V gene lost 1 base and the J gene lost 5 bases, with 17 bases spanning the gap. CDR3 loop: CASSLLRQESWYGYTF. The CDR3 DNA is TGTGCCAGCAGTTTATTAAGGCAGGAGAGCTGGTATGGCTACACCTTC.

This clonotype was recorded many times. The chain has TRBV19 and TRBJ2-5; D ambiguous. Per the germline V gene, CDR1 is LNHDA and CDR2 is SQIVND (reference sequence). This CDR3 comprises 14 residues. Trimming removed 2 bases from V and 2 bases from J, with 9 bases in between. CDR3 in DNA: TGTGCCAGTAGTATACGTGGCCAACAAGAGACCCAGTACTTC. It codes for CASSIRGQQETQYF.

V usage is TRBV2 and J usage is TRBJ1-6; no clear D gene. Per germline, CDR1 SNHLY and CDR2 FYNNEI. This CDR3 is 16 amino acids long. V lost 5 bases, J lost 5 bases, and 16 bases lay in between. The CDR3 region is CASSPLGLGDNSPLHF. The CDR3 nucleotides read TGTGCCAGCAGTCCTCTTGGTCTGGGAGATAATTCACCCCTCCACTTT. The full variable domain, rest sourced from reference TRBV2 and TRBJ1-6, is EPEVTQTPSHQVTQMGQEVILRCVPISNHLYFYWYRQILGQKVEFLVSFYNNEISEKSEIFDDQFSVERPDGSNFTLKIRSTKLEDSAMYFCASSPLGLGDNSPLHFGNGTRLTVT.

This rearrangement joins TRBV19 to TRBJ1-1, with D possibly being TRBD1 (5 bases). Looked up from germline, CDR1 is LNHDA and CDR2 is SQIVND (reference sequence). V lost 5 bases and J 3 bases, leaving 19 bases between the germline ends. CDR3 length: 16 amino acids. CDR3: CASSSWGRTQDTEAFF. CDR3 nucleotide sequence: TGTGCCAGTAGTTCCTGGGGACGGACCCAGGACACTGAAGCTTTCTTT. Based on the CDR3 plus reference TRBV19 and TRBJ1-1, the full variable domain is DGGITQSPKYLFRKEGQNVTLSCEQNLNHDAMYWYRQDPGQGLRLIYYSQIVNDFQKGDIAEGYSVSREKKESFPLTVTSAQKNPTAFYLCASSSWGRTQDTEAFFGQGTRLTVV.

This chain uses TRBV11-2 with TRBJ2-7, with D unresolved. The CDR3 spans 15 residues. Trimming took off 3 bases at V and 1 base at J, with 13 bases between the two ends. Germline V CDR1 and CDR2: SGHAT, FQNNGV. CDR3 region: CASSLEPDGSYEQYF. The CDR3 DNA follows: TGTGCCAGCAGCTTGGAGCCGGATGGGTCCTACGAGCAGTACTTC. The whole variable domain, filled in from reference TRBV11-2 and TRBJ2-7, reads EAGVAQSPRYKIIEKRQSVAFWCNPISGHATLYWYQQILGQGPKLLIQFQNNGVVDDSQLPKDRFSAERLKGVDSTLKIQPAKLEDSAVYLCASSLEPDGSYEQYFGPGTRLTVT.

The rearrangement links TRBV20-1 to TRBJ2-7, with D possibly being TRBD2 (5 bases). Trimming left V 6 bases short and J 0 bases short, with 18 bases between. The CDR3 is made up of 15 amino acids. Germline V gene data show CDR1 as DFQATT and CDR2 as SNEGSKA (reference sequence). CDR3 sequence: CSAPSASPPSYEQYF. For the CDR3, the DNA is TGCAGTGCGCCTTCTGCTAGCCCCCCCTCCTACGAGCAGTACTTC.

This chain uses TRBV4-1 with TRBJ1-4; no clear D gene. CDR3 length equals 16 residues. Looked up from germline, CDR1 is MGHRA and CDR2 is YSYEKL. With 0 bases removed from V and 10 bases from J, the gap between germline ends came to 18 bases. The chain's CDR3 is CASSQEYPALYPKLFF. The CDR3 DNA is TGCGCCAGCAGCCAAGAATATCCGGCATTGTACCCAAAACTGTTTTTT.

The chain combines TRBV15 with TRBJ1-3; no clear D. CDR3 size: 14 residues. Trimming pared 3 bases from V and 1 base from J, leaving 7 bases between. CDR1 and CDR2 from the germline V gene are LNHNV and YYDKDF (reference sequence). For the CDR3, the DNA is TGTGCCACCAGCAGTGTGGAATCTGGAAACACCATATATTTT. Translation: CATSSVESGNTIYF.

This clonotype showed up just a few times. V gene TRBV7-3 combines with J gene TRBJ2-5, with 7 bases aligning to TRBD2. With V trimmed by 8 bases and J by 1 base, 10 bases remained unmatched. This CDR3 region has 15 residues. The germline V gene has CDR1 SGHTA and CDR2 FQGTGA. CDR3 residues: CASSPQTSSQETQYF. The CDR3 DNA reads as TGTGCCAGCTCACCCCAGACTAGCTCCCAAGAGACCCAGTACTTC.

V and J are TRBV7-8 and TRBJ1-5; a possible D gene is TRBD1 (6 bases). Trimming took 2 bases from V and 5 from J, leaving 13 bases between them. Germline assignment: CDR1 SGHVS and CDR2 FQNEAQ. This CDR3 comprises 15 residues. The CDR3 here is CASSLTTGSYQPQHF. The DNA for the CDR3 is TGTGCCAGCAGCTTAACAACAGGGTCATATCAGCCCCAGCATTTT.

This clonotype was detected many times. The J gene is TRBJ2-7, the V gene TRBV28, with D perhaps TRBD1 or TRBD2 (5 bases each). V was clipped by 4 bases and J by 5 bases, with 6 bases between them. The germline V gene has CDR1 MDHEN and CDR2 SYDVKM. This CDR3 contains 11 residues. DNA for the CDR3: TGTGCCAGCAGTTGGGGACACGAGCAGTACTTC. It is translated as CASSWGHEQYF.

The table lists this clonotype with a few counts. The J gene is TRBJ1-1, the V gene TRBV6-5; no definite D call. This CDR3 is built from 11 residues. Trimming cost V 7 bases and J 6 bases, with 9 bases left between them. Germline-derived CDR1 and CDR2 are MNHEY and SVGAGI. The CDR3 nucleotides read TGTGCCAGCATAGAATCATCTGAAGCTTTCTTT. Amino acid sequence: CASIESSEAFF.

This clonotype was seen ten or more times. V is TRBV7-2 and J is TRBJ2-7, with D hard to call. CDR1 is SGHTA and CDR2 is FQGNSA in the germline V gene. This CDR3 comprises 13 residues. Trimming cost V 4 bases and J 4 bases, with 11 bases left between them. The CDR3 DNA sequence: TGTGCCAGCAGCTCTATCGCCGGTTACGAGCAGTACTTC. Residues: CASSSIAGYEQYF. Full variable domain (rest looked up from reference TRBV7-2 and TRBJ2-7): GAGVSQSPSNKVTEKGKDVELRCDPISGHTALYWYRQSLGQGLEFLIYFQGNSAPDKSGLPSDRFSAERTGGSVSTLTIQRTQQEDSAVYLCASSSIAGYEQYFGPGTRLTVT.

CDR3 region: CASTARTLTGELFF. The CDR3 coding sequence is TGTGCCAGCACCGCCAGGACCCTCACCGGGGAGCTGTTTTTT. V usage is TRBV12-3 or TRBV12-4 and J usage is TRBJ2-2; D ambiguous. Trimming took 7 bases from V and 4 from J, leaving 13 bases between them. The CDR3 extends over 14 amino acids.

This clonotype was counted only a few times. This rearrangement joins TRBV3-1 to TRBJ2-5; D may be TRBD1 (7 bases). CDR1 is LGHDT and CDR2 is YNNKEL in the germline V gene (reference sequence). This CDR3 has 15 residues. V was cut by 5 bases and J by 4 bases, with 17 bases left in between. The DNA of the CDR3 is TGTGCCAGCAGCGATACCGGGACAGCGGGAGAGACCCAGTACTTC. Encoded protein: CASSDTGTAGETQYF.

Comments on this clonotype: The germline gene is not matched at one end of the junction; a read error may be the cause. This sequence joins TRBV29-1 and TRBJ1-2; tentatively, D is TRBD1 (5 bases). Germline-derived CDR1 and CDR2 are SQVTM and ANQGSEA. This CDR3 comprises 11 residues. DNA of the CDR3: TGTTCCACAGGACTGAACTATGGCTACACCTTC. Translating gives CSTGLNYGYTF.

This clonotype came up many times. This chain joins TRBV20-1 and TRBJ1-2; no firm D call. The CDR3 runs to 14 residues. Germline CDR1 DFQATT, CDR2 SNEGSKA (reference sequence). Trimming removed 3 bases at V and 4 bases at J, with 15 bases between. CDR3 loop: CSARAQLGIYGYTF. The CDR3 DNA is TGCAGTGCTAGGGCGCAGTTGGGGATCTATGGCTACACCTTC.

The chain joins TRBV10-3 to TRBJ1-2; no definite D call. Germline CDR1 ENHRY, CDR2 SYGVKD. Deletions cut 4 bases from V and 6 bases from J, with 15 bases between. This CDR3 is 14 amino acids long. CDR3 residues: CAISAPWTIDGYTF. The CDR3 DNA follows: TGTGCCATCAGTGCCCCATGGACCATTGATGGCTACACCTTC.

A remark on this clonotype: A much larger clone lies a single base off, so this may be a read error. V and J are TRBV29-1 and TRBJ2-2; 7 bases agree with TRBD2. CDR3 length equals 13 residues. Germline V gene sequence: CDR1 SQVTM, CDR2 ANQGSEA. DNA of the CDR3: TGCAGCGTTAGCCCCGGGCCTGGCGGGGGGCTGTTTTTT. Translated, it gives CSVSPGPGGGLFF.